This T cell receptor (beta chain) emerged from a study of T cell responses to AZD1222 COVID-19 vaccine (dated by TCRdb to about 2021). Regarding the complete study: AZD1222 recipients whose second dose came at about 4 weeks and those whose second dose came at about 12 weeks were combined into one group, since spike-specific TCR depth and breadth did not differ between the two schedules. A total of under 250 trial participants underwent TCR sequencing, of whom 207 had received two doses of AZD1222 and around 26 had received two doses of the MenACWY control vaccine. Trial participants were enrolled by age into 18-55, 56-69 and 70-plus year subgroups, with roughly 150, 30 and 60 TCR-sequenced participants respectively. Beyond this particular receptor, the publication reports: Spike-specific TCR breadth and depth rose significantly after two AZD1222 doses compared with day 0 and with MenACWY recipients. The whole spike protein was spanned by vaccine-associated CD4 TCRs, and dominant responses were seen in regions 160-218 and 743-854. Because no samples from the day 14 peak response were available, repertoires could be characterized only after the peak T cell response. Participants were mostly white British and included more females than males, and it was suggested by the authors that clonal diversity may have been underestimated. Conclusions about previously exposed vaccinees are limited, since just a handful of AZD1222 recipients were seropositive for SARS-CoV-2 at baseline. Reportedly, close to half of the unique spike-specific TCRs recognized epitopes lying outside the regions that are mutated in the B.1.351 and B.1.1.7 variants. In the small 56-69-year group, the increase in depth fell short of significance, most likely because of low power.

The CDR3 regions of human TCRbeta chains were subjected to immunosequencing. In the original analysis: TCRs in the repertoires were compared against a reference library of SARS-CoV-2-specific TCRs that had been generated with the MIRA antigen-specificity platform. Breadth meant the fraction of unique TCRs that were SARS-CoV-2-associated, whereas depth meant the fraction of total T cells that were SARS-CoV-2-associated. Each spike-specific TCR was assigned to its reactive spike region and to a CD4 or CD8 class using the MIRA data. Log10-transformed breadth and depth values were compared by one-way ANOVA with Sidak's multiple comparisons tests. Sourced from immuneACCESS, this table was stored by TCRdb with only in-frame sequences that have V and J called. A share of the clones is absent; for the studies checked, an unresolved V gene accounts for under half, and the remainder has no known explanation. V, J and clone size are those of that table, while D and trimming were read from the DNA. In this sample the table shows tens of thousands of clones, approximately 86% of which occur a single time. 5% to 7.5% of the sample rests with the top ten.

This specimen's time point label, per the study, means: baseline before first vaccination. Samples from vaccinated people were obtained from the UK trials COV001 and COV002, which included a single-blind randomized controlled phase 2/3 trial of AZD1222 (ChAdOx1 nCoV-19) in healthy adults. Trial participant PBMC samples were collected at day 0 and day 28 after the second dose for TCRbeta chain sequencing. In the germline V gene, CDR1 corresponds to MNHEY and CDR2 to SVGAGI. Including the terminal cysteine and phenylalanine, the CDR3 comprises 12 residues. CDR3 DNA is the only sequence kept; it has 36 bases, read in frame from the first base. V is cut by 6 bases and J by 13 bases, and the space between the germline ends is 18 bases. Notes on this clone: Its target antigen remains unknown. No much larger clone exists at a distance of one base, and base qualities are not known.

The origin of this receptor is an adult in good health. The sequence joins TRBV6-5 to TRBJ1-1, with a weak D call of TRBD1 (5 bases match). Source: peripheral blood, taken on day 0 of AZD1222 vaccination. Here is the DNA: TGTGCCAGCAGCCAACCACCGGGGGGTTATTTCTTT. It translates to CASSQPPGGYFF.